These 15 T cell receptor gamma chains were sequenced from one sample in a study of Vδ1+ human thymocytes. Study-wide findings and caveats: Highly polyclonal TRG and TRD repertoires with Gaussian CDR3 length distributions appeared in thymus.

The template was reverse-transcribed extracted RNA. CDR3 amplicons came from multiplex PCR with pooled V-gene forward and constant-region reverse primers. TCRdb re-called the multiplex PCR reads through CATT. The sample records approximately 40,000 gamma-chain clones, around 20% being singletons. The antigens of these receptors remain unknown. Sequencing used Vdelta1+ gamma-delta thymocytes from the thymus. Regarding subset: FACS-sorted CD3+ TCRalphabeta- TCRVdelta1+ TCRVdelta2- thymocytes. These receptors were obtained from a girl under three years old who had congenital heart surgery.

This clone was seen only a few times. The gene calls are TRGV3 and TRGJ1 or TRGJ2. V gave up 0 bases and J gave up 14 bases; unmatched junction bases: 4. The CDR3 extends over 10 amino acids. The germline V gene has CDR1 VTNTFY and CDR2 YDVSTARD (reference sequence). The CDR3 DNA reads TGTGCCACCTGGGACAGGTGTGAACTCTTT. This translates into CATWDRCELF.

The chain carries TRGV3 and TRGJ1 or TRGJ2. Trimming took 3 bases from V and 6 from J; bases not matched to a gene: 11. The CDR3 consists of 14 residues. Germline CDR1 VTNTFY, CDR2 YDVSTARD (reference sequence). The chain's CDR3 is CATWDGPLIYKKLF. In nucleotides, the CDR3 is TGTGCCACCTGGGACGGGCCCCTTATTTATAAGAAACTCTTT.

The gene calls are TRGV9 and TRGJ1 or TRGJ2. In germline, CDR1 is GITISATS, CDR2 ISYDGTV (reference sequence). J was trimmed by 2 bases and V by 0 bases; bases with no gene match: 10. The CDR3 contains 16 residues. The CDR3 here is CALWEVRGGDYYKKLF. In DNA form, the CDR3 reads TGTGCCTTGTGGGAGGTGCGGGGGGGGGATTATTATAAGAAACTCTTT.

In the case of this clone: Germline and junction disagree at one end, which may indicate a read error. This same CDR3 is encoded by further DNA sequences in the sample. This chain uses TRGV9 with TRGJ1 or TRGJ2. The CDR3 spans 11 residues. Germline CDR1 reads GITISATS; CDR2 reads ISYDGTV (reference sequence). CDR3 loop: CALWEPDKKLF. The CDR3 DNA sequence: TGTGCCTTGTGGGAGCCAGACAAGAAACTCTTC.

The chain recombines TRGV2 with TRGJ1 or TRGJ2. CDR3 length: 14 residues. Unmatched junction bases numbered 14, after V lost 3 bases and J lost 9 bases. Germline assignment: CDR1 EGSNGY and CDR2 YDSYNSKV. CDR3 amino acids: CATWDKRASIKKLF. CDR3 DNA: TGTGCCACCTGGGACAAAAGGGCAAGCATTAAGAAACTCTTT.

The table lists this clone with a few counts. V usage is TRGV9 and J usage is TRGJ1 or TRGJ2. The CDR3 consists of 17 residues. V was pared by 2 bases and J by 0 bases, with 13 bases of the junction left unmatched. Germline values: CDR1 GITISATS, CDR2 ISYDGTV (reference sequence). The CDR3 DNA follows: TGTGCCTTGTGGGAGGCCTACCGATCGTCGAATTATTATAAGAAACTCTTT. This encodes CALWEAYRSSNYYKKLF.

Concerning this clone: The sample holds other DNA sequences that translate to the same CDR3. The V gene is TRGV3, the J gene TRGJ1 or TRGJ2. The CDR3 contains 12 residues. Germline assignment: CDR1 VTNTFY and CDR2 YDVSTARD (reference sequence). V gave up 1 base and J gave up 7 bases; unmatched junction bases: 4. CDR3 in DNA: TGTGCCACCTGGGACAGACCGTATAAGAAACTCTTT. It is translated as CATWDRPYKKLF.

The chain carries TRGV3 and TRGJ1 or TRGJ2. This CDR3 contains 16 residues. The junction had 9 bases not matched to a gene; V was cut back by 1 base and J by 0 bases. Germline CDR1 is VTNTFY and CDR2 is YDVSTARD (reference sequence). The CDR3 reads CATWDSLVGNYYKKLF. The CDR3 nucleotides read TGTGCCACCTGGGACAGCCTGGTGGGGAATTATTATAAGAAACTCTTT.

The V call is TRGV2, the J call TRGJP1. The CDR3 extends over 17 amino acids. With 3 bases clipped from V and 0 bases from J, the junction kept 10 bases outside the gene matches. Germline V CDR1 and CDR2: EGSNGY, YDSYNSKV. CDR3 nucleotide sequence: TGTGCCACCTGGGACCGGAATAATTATACCACTGGTTGGTTCAAGATATTT. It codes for CATWDRNNYTTGWFKIF.

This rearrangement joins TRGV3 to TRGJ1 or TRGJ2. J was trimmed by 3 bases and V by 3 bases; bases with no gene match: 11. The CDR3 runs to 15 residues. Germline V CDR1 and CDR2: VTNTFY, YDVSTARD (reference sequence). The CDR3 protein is CATWDAEECYYKKLF. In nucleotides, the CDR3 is TGTGCCACCTGGGACGCAGAAGAATGTTATTATAAGAAACTCTTT.

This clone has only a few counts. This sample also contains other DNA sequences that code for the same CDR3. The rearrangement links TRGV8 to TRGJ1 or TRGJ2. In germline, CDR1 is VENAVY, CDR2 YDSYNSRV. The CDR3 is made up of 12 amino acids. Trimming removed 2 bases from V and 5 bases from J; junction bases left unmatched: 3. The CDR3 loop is CATWDIDYKKLF. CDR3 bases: TGTGCCACCTGGGATATTGATTATAAGAAACTCTTT.

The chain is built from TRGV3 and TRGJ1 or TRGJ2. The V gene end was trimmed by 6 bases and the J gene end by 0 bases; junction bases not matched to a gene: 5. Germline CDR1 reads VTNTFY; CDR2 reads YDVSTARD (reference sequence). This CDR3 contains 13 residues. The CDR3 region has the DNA TGTGCCACCTGGAATCAGAATTATTATAAGAAACTCTTT. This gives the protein CATWNQNYYKKLF.

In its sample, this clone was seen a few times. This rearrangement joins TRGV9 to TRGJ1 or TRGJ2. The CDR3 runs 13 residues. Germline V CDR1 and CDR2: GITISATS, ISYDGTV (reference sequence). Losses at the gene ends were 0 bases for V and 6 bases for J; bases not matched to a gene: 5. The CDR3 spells CALWEVMSYKKLF. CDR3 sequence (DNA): TGTGCCTTGTGGGAGGTGATGTCTTATAAGAAACTCTTT.

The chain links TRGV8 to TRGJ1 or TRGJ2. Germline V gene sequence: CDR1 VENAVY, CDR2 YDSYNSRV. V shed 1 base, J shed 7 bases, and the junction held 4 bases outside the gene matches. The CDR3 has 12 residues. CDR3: CATWDSWYKKLF. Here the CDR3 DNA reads TGTGCCACCTGGGATAGTTGGTATAAGAAACTCTTT.

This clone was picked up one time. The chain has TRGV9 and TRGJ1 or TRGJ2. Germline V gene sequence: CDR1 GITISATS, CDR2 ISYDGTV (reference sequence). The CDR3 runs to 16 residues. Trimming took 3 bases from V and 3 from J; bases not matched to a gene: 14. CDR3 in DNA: TGTGCCTTGTGGGAGTCCTCCTTTTGGGCTTATTATAAGAAACTCTTT. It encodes CALWESSFWAYYKKLF.